Presented here are 18 T cell receptor beta chains from one specimen sequenced in a study of CD8+ T cells in alopecia areata. The treatment is: oral pan-JAK inhibitor, 5-10 mg twice daily. Reverse transcribed after extraction, RNA yielded cDNA as the sequencing template. Some clones are missing from TCRdb's copy, which holds only in-frame ones; the method was immunoSEQ multiplex PCR. Among about 150,000 clones listed, 50% to 65% were seen once. Sequences were derived from CD8+ T cells sorted from blood, sampled at week 4, from a patient treated with tofacitinib. The receptors were sampled from a human donor with alopecia areata.

This CDR3 is CASSLSRTGFSPLHF. CDR3 DNA sequence: TGTGCCAGCAGTTTAAGCAGGACAGGGTTTTCACCCCTCCACTTT. V gene TRBV27 combines with J gene TRBJ1-6, with 8 positions matching TRBD1. Germline values: CDR1 MNHEY, CDR2 SMNVEV (reference sequence). V was pared by 2 bases and J by 9 bases, with 6 bases of the junction left unmatched. There are 15 residues in the CDR3.

The V call is TRBV6-4, the J call TRBJ1-2; D gene uncertain. V dropped 2 bases and J dropped 4 bases, with 8 bases sitting between them. CDR1 and CDR2 (germline): MRHNA, SNTAGT. This CDR3 comprises 13 residues. The DNA of the CDR3 is TGTGCCAGCAGTGACAGACCTTTCTATGGCTACACCTTC. Amino acids: CASSDRPFYGYTF.

The chain has TRBV6-5 and TRBJ2-5, with TRBD1 matching over 7 bases. The J call could be wrong; TRBJ2-7 is a better fit for the DNA end. CDR3 length: 12 amino acids. Germline CDR1 is MNHEY and CDR2 is SVGAGI. The CDR3 region is CASSHRGYEQYF. Here the CDR3 DNA reads TGTGCCAGCAGTCACAGGGGCTACGAGCAGTACTTC.

This chain connects TRBV2 to TRBJ1-2; D perhaps matches TRBD1 (6 bases). The germline V gene encodes CDR1 SNHLY and CDR2 FYNNEI. This CDR3 has 11 residues. The V end was cut by 10 bases, the J end by 6 bases, with 12 bases between. The CDR3 DNA follows: TGTGCCACGTACAGGGAACATGGCTACACCTTC. Residues: CATYREHGYTF.

Remarks on this clone: The conserved phenylalanine or tryptophan normally closing the CDR3 is absent here, so this likely arose from a read error. J is TRBJ2-7 and V is TRBV6-5, with TRBD2 as a possible D gene (6 bases). CDR3 length: 13 amino acids. With 0 bases removed from V and 6 bases from J, the gap between germline ends came to 9 bases. Germline V lookup: CDR1 MNHEY, CDR2 SVGAGI. In nucleotides, the CDR3 is TGTGCCAGCAGTTACTCGTCGGGGGTCGAGCAGTACCTC. Translated, it gives CASSYSSGVEQYL.

V usage is TRBV7-9 and J usage is TRBJ1-3, with 7 bases that match TRBD1. Trimming took 8 bases from V and 16 from J; bases not matched to a gene: 17. CDR1 is SEHNR, CDR2 FQNEAQ, per germline (reference sequence). This CDR3 contains 13 residues. The CDR3 DNA reads TGTGCCAGCGATTTGGGACAGCCCGACGGGGTGTATTTT. Translating it yields CASDLGQPDGVYF.

The rearrangement joins TRBV5-6 to TRBJ2-2; 9 bases fit TRBD1. Losses at the gene ends were 4 bases for V and 1 base for J; bases not matched to a gene: 5. The CDR3 covers 16 residues. In germline, CDR1 is SGHDT, CDR2 YYEEEE. As DNA, the CDR3 is TGTGCCAGCAGCCAAATGGACAGGGGGAACACCGGGGAGCTGTTTTTT. Residues: CASSQMDRGNTGELFF.

The DNA of the CDR3 is TGTGCCTGGGAACAGGGTAGTGAAGCTTTCTTT. Amino acid sequence: CAWEQGSEAFF. The rearrangement uses TRBV30 and TRBJ1-1; D is possibly TRBD1 (6 bases). CDR3 length: 11 amino acids. The ends were cut back, 5 bases at V and 7 bases at J, with 11 bases in the middle. The V gene's germline CDR1 is GTSNPN and CDR2 SVGIG (reference sequence).

The chain couples TRBV10-3 to TRBJ1-1; TRBD1 might be the D (6 bases). Germline CDR1 and CDR2: ENHRY and SYGVKD. V lost 6 bases to trimming and J lost 1 base, with 12 bases between them. There are 14 residues in the CDR3. The CDR3 DNA follows: TGTGCCATCAGGGACTGGACAGCGAACACTGAAGCTTTCTTT. Translation: CAIRDWTANTEAFF.

This chain joins TRBV19 and TRBJ2-2; 9 positions agree with TRBD1. V trimming: 5 bases; J trimming: 5 bases; junction bases outside the gene matches: 9. CDR3 length equals 16 residues. Per germline, CDR1 LNHDA and CDR2 SQIVND (reference sequence). In nucleotides, the CDR3 is TGTGCCAGTAGTTACGCCGGGACAGGGTCGACCGGGGAGCTGTTTTTT. It yields the protein CASSYAGTGSTGELFF. The variable domain in full, completed from reference TRBV19 and TRBJ2-2, reads DGGITQSPKYLFRKEGQNVTLSCEQNLNHDAMYWYRQDPGQGLRLIYYSQIVNDFQKGDIAEGYSVSREKKESFPLTVTSAQKNPTAFYLCASSYAGTGSTGELFFGEGSRLTVL.

The chain has TRBV5-1 and TRBJ2-7; TRBD2 might be the D (6 bases). The ends were cut back, 4 bases at V and 3 bases at J, with 11 bases in the middle. This CDR3 has 13 amino acids. Per the germline V gene, CDR1 is SGHRS and CDR2 is YFSETQ. CDR3 region: CASSVRDFYEQYF. The CDR3 bases are TGCGCCAGCAGCGTCCGGGACTTCTACGAGCAGTACTTC.

This clone was counted only a few times. The chain joins TRBV7-8 to TRBJ1-5; 12 positions match TRBD1. Losses at the gene ends were 4 bases for V and 2 bases for J; bases not matched to a gene: 6. Germline V gives CDR1 SGHVS, CDR2 FQNEAQ. This CDR3 region has 17 residues. CDR3 coding DNA: TGTGCCAGCAGCTCGGGACAGGGGGCGAGAGGCAATCAGCCCCAGCATTTT. Amino acid sequence: CASSSGQGARGNQPQHF.

V and J are TRBV30 and TRBJ2-2, with D hard to call. This CDR3 has 11 amino acids. CDR1 and CDR2 from the germline V gene are GTSNPN and SVGIG (reference sequence). V lost 7 bases and J lost 7, with 10 bases in between. The CDR3 DNA sequence: TGTGCCTTAAGCGTAGGCGGGGAGCTGTTTTTT. It translates to CALSVGGELFF.

The rearrangement links TRBV25-1 to TRBJ2-7, with no clear D. V lost 4 bases to trimming and J lost 0 bases, with 13 bases between them. The germline V gene encodes CDR1 MGHDK and CDR2 SYGVNS. This CDR3 spans 15 amino acids. DNA of the CDR3: TGTGCCAGCAGTGCTAGTAAGGGTAGCTCCTACGAGCAGTACTTC. Encoded protein: CASSASKGSSYEQYF.

The chain recombines TRBV28 with TRBJ1-5; D may be TRBD1 (5 bases). Trimming shortened V by 6 bases and J by 2 bases, and 14 bases separated the two germline ends. There are 15 residues in the CDR3. Germline loops: CDR1 MDHEN, CDR2 SYDVKM. The CDR3 loop is CASSTGRFGNQPQHF. CDR3 DNA sequence: TGTGCCAGCAGCACAGGCAGGTTTGGCAATCAGCCCCAGCATTTT.

The chain combines TRBV20-1 with TRBJ2-5; D unclear. The germline V gene encodes CDR1 DFQATT and CDR2 SNEGSKA (reference sequence). The germline V and J ends were trimmed by 3 bases and 4 bases, with 3 bases remaining between them. This CDR3 is built from 10 residues. The CDR3 region is CSASGETQYF. The CDR3 DNA is TGCAGTGCTAGCGGAGAGACCCAGTACTTC.

The CDR3 reads CASSYQGGEQYF. For the CDR3, the DNA is TGTGCCAGCAGCTACCAGGGAGGCGAGCAGTACTTC. The rearrangement uses TRBV5-4 and TRBJ2-7, with a tentative D call TRBD2 (6 bases). V gave up 3 bases and J gave up 6 bases, with 10 bases separating them. The CDR3 length is 12 residues. Germline V gives CDR1 SGHNT, CDR2 YYREEE (reference sequence).

The V and J genes are TRBV5-4 and TRBJ1-2; D is uncertain. V was clipped by 2 bases and J by 5 bases, with 13 bases between them. Germline values: CDR1 SGHNT, CDR2 YYREEE (reference sequence). The CDR3 is 14 residues long. CDR3 bases: TGTGCCAGCAGCTTAATAGGGAGCGGGTATGGCTACACCTTC. It encodes CASSLIGSGYGYTF.